A single sample is the source of the 16 T cell receptor beta chains below, sequenced in a study of blood T cell repertoires in COVID-19. Repertoires were generated with immunoSEQ multiplex PCR, while TCRdb's copy carries only in-frame clones and drops some. This sample yields roughly 75,000 clones, of which roughly 87% are seen a single time; more than 9.5% belongs to the top ten. The sample taken for sequencing was peripheral blood. These receptor sequences come from a man between 50 and 59 years old with acute or convalescent COVID-19.

The V call is TRBV3-1 (or the pseudogene TRBV3-2), the J call TRBJ2-3, with TRBD2 matching 8 bases. Trimming removed 3 bases from V and 6 bases from J; junction bases left unmatched: 8. CDR3 size: 15 residues. Germline loops: CDR1 LGHDT, CDR2 YNNKEL (reference sequence). The CDR3 DNA reads TGTGCCAGCAGCCACGGCGGGAGGTTTCACGATACGCAGTATTTT. Its translation: CASSHGGRFHDTQYF.

This sequence joins TRBV5-6 and TRBJ1-5; 7 bases match TRBD1. CDR3 length equals 13 residues. Losses at the gene ends were 1 base for V and 5 bases for J; bases not matched to a gene: 0. CDR1 is SGHDT, CDR2 YYEEEE, per germline. CDR3 in amino acids: CASSLTGDQPQHF. As DNA, the CDR3 is TGTGCCAGCAGCTTGACAGGGGATCAGCCCCAGCATTTT.

This chain connects TRBV10-3 to TRBJ2-4; 7 bases match TRBD1. The CDR3 runs 14 residues. Germline V gives CDR1 ENHRY, CDR2 SYGVKD. Unmatched junction bases numbered 5, after V lost 2 bases and J lost 7 bases. CDR3 nucleotides: TGTGCCATCAGTGAGACCCAACAGGGGAACATTCAGTACTTC. This gives the protein CAISETQQGNIQYF.

The rearrangement uses TRBV6-2 or TRBV6-3 and TRBJ1-5; D uncertain. This CDR3 is 16 amino acids long. Trimming took 2 bases from V and 3 from J, leaving 14 bases between them. The V gene's germline CDR1 is MNHEY and CDR2 SVGEGT. CDR3 sequence (DNA): TGTGCCAGCAGTTACGGAGGGAGCAGGCTCAATCAGCCCCAGCATTTT. Translation gives CASSYGGSRLNQPQHF.

The chain joins TRBV7-9 to TRBJ1-2, with 8 bases matching TRBD1. Germline values: CDR1 SEHNR, CDR2 FQNEAQ (reference sequence). J gave up 6 bases and V 1 base, and 13 bases lay outside the gene matches. The CDR3 sequence is 17 residues long. The CDR3, as DNA: TGTGCCAGCAGCTTAGGGAGCGGTACAGGGGGATATCATGGCTACACCTTC. It encodes CASSLGSGTGGYHGYTF.

The chain recombines TRBV28 with TRBJ2-1, with 7 bases matching TRBD1. The CDR3 runs to 14 residues. V lost 5 bases and J lost 9; bases outside the gene matches: 10. Germline V lookup: CDR1 MDHEN, CDR2 SYDVKM. The CDR3 sequence: CASSITGQSSEQFF. DNA of the CDR3: TGTGCCAGCAGTATAACGGGACAGTCCAGTGAGCAGTTCTTC.

V gene TRBV2 combines with J gene TRBJ2-5; 10 bases are shared with TRBD2. Trimming removed 2 bases from V and 12 bases from J; junction bases left unmatched: 9. This CDR3 is 14 amino acids long. Germline-derived CDR1 and CDR2 are SNHLY and FYNNEI. CDR3 nucleotides: TGTGCCAGCAGTGAACTAGCGGGGGTGGATAGGAAGTACTTC. This translates into CASSELAGVDRKYF.

The rearrangement uses TRBV7-9 and TRBJ1-2; TRBD1 matches 8 bases. Losses at the gene ends were 3 bases for V and 6 bases for J; bases not matched to a gene: 18. This CDR3 is 18 amino acids long. The germline V gene has CDR1 SEHNR and CDR2 FQNEAQ (reference sequence). CDR3 nucleotides: TGTGCCAGCAGCTTTCCGAGTGTTGGGCTACAGGGGGATAATGGCTACACCTTC. Its protein product is CASSFPSVGLQGDNGYTF.

J is TRBJ2-2 and V is TRBV7-3, with TRBD1 matching 9 bases. This CDR3 spans 14 amino acids. The V gene end was trimmed by 5 bases and the J gene end by 5 bases; junction bases not matched to a gene: 3. Germline V gene lookup returns CDR1 SGHTA and CDR2 FQGTGA. CDR3 sequence reads: CASSKQGATGELFF. Written as DNA, the CDR3 is TGTGCCAGCAGCAAACAGGGGGCAACCGGGGAGCTGTTTTTT.

The table lists this clone with a count of one. The rearrangement joins TRBV5-6 to TRBJ2-7; D is possibly TRBD1 (6 bases). Trimming removed 0 bases at V and 1 base at J, with 14 bases between. The CDR3 extends over 16 amino acids. The germline CDR1 and CDR2 sequences are SGHDT and YYEEEE. The CDR3 loop reads CASSLGAGATSYEQYF. The CDR3 nucleotides read TGTGCCAGCAGCTTGGGAGCAGGGGCTACTTCCTACGAGCAGTACTTC.

The chain has TRBV7-2 and TRBJ2-2; weak D call: TRBD1 (5 bases). Trimming pared 2 bases from V and 0 bases from J, leaving 10 bases between. The CDR3 has 16 amino acids. The V gene's germline CDR1 is SGHTA and CDR2 FQGNSA. The CDR3 bases are TGTGCCAGCAGCTTAAGTGGGGCTCCGAACACCGGGGAGCTGTTTTTT. The encoded protein is CASSLSGAPNTGELFF.

The rearrangement links TRBV3-1 (or the pseudogene TRBV3-2) to TRBJ1-1; 7 positions agree with TRBD1. Germline trimming cut 4 bases from V and 5 bases from J; bases unmatched to any gene: 10. The CDR3 is 15 residues long. The germline CDR1 and CDR2 sequences are LGHDT and YNNKEL (reference sequence). The CDR3 loop reads CASSPADRLGTEAFF. For the CDR3, the DNA is TGTGCCAGCAGCCCAGCGGACAGGTTGGGTACTGAAGCTTTCTTT.

The rearrangement links TRBV18 to TRBJ1-1; D not certain. The CDR3 extends over 15 amino acids. Deletions cut 5 bases from V and 7 bases from J, with 20 bases between. Germline V gene sequence: CDR1 KGHSH, CDR2 LQKENI. In nucleotides, the CDR3 is TGTGCCAGCTCAACCGAGGGCAGCCTGTCTGGTGAAGCTTTCTTT. Translation: CASSTEGSLSGEAFF.

This clone turned up a few times. V and J are TRBV12-5 and TRBJ1-5; 7 bases align to TRBD1. The CDR3 length is 14 residues. The ends lost 1 base at V and 5 bases at J; junction bases unmatched: 2. Germline values: CDR1 LGHNT, CDR2 FRNRAP. CDR3 nucleotides: TGTGCTAGTGGTTTGGAAACAGGGGATCAGCCCCAGCATTTT. It is translated as CASGLETGDQPQHF.

The CDR3 here is CASTAAGNTEAFF. The CDR3 DNA reads as TGTGCCAGCACCGCAGCGGGGAACACTGAAGCTTTCTTT. The chain has TRBV27 and TRBJ1-1; no reliable D call. The CDR3 has 13 amino acids. Germline V gene lookup returns CDR1 MNHEY and CDR2 SMNVEV (reference sequence). Trimming cost V 7 bases and J 1 base, with 10 bases left between them.

The rearrangement links TRBV19 to TRBJ2-7, with a possible D match to TRBD2 (7 bases). This CDR3 has 14 amino acids. Germline-derived CDR1 and CDR2 are LNHDA and SQIVND (reference sequence). V was trimmed by 2 bases and J by 6 bases, leaving 14 bases between them. Here the CDR3 DNA reads TGTGCCAGTAGTATAAAAAGGGGGGGTGGCGAGCAGTACTTC. Its protein product is CASSIKRGGGEQYF. The variable domain in full, completed from reference TRBV19 and TRBJ2-7, reads DGGITQSPKYLFRKEGQNVTLSCEQNLNHDAMYWYRQDPGQGLRLIYYSQIVNDFQKGDIAEGYSVSREKKESFPLTVTSAQKNPTAFYLCASSIKRGGGEQYFGPGTRLTVT.